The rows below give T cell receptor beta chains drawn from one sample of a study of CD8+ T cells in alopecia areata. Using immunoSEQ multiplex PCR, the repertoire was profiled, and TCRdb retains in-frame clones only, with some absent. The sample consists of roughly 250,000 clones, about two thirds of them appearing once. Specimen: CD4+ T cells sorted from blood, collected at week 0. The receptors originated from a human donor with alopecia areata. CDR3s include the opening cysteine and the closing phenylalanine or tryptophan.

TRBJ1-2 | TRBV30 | CAWSVLNSRYTF
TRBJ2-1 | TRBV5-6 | CASSLIVNEQFF
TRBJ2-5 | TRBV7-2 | CASSRTSGVQETQYF
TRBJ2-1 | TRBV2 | CASSDIGLDNEQFF
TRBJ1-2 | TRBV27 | CASSPDRDYGYTF
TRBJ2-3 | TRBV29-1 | CSVERVAPDTQYF
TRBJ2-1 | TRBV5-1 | CASSPGGLYPNEQFF
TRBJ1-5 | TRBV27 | CASSLSRDGQPQHF
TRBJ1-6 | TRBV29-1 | CSVGHDPSSPLHF
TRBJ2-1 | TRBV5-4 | CASSSALLRQGDNEQFF
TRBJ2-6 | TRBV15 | CATSRNPPGAGSGANVLTF
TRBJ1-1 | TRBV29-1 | CSVGAGVNTEAFF
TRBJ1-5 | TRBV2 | CASSSWGTANQPQHF